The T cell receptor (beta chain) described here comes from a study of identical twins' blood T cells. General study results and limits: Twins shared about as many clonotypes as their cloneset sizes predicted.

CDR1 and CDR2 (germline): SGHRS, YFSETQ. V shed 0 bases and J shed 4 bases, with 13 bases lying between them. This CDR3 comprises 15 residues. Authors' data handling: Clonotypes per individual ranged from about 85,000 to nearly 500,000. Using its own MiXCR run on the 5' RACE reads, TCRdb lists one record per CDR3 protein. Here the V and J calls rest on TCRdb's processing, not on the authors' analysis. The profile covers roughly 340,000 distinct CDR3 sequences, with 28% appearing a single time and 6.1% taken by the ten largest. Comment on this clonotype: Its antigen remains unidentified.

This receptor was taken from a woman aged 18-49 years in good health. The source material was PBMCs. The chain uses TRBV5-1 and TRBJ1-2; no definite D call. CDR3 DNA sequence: TGCGCCAGCAGCTTGGAGTTGGGGAACCGCTATGGCTACACCTTC. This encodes CASSLELGNRYGYTF. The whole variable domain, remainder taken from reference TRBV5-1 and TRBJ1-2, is KAGVTQTPRYLIKTRGQQVTLSCSPISGHRSVSWYQQTPGQGLQFLFEYFSETQRNKGNFPGRFSGRQFSNSRSEMNVSTLELGDSALYLCASSLELGNRYGYTFGSGTRLTVV.